This TCR beta chain was documented in a study of CD8 T cells in ankylosing spondylitis. 5'-RACE, quantitative and with molecular barcodes, yielded the TCR beta libraries. TCRdb reprocessed the 5' RACE reads via MiXCR and lists one record per CDR3 protein. In the table there are a few hundred thousand distinct CDR3 sequences, approximately 20% of which are singletons. The germline CDR1 and CDR2 sequences are MRHNA and SNTAGT. V lost 0 bases to trimming and J lost 2 bases, with 17 bases between them. The CDR3 loop spans 18 amino acids. As for this clonotype: Its antigen is currently unknown.

The study, taken as a whole, reports: There was a TCR beta motif, made of several highly homologous variants, that appeared characteristic of ankylosing spondylitis blood.

This sequence originates from a male donor with ankylosing spondylitis or in good health (not recorded which). Sequenced input: blood, either unsorted or a sorted T cell fraction (not recorded which). The chain combines TRBV6-4 with TRBJ2-1, with D possibly being TRBD2 (7 bases). The CDR3 spells CASSDSGMRGGAYNEQFF. DNA for the CDR3: TGTGCCAGCAGTGACTCTGGTATGAGGGGGGGAGCCTACAATGAGCAGTTCTTC.